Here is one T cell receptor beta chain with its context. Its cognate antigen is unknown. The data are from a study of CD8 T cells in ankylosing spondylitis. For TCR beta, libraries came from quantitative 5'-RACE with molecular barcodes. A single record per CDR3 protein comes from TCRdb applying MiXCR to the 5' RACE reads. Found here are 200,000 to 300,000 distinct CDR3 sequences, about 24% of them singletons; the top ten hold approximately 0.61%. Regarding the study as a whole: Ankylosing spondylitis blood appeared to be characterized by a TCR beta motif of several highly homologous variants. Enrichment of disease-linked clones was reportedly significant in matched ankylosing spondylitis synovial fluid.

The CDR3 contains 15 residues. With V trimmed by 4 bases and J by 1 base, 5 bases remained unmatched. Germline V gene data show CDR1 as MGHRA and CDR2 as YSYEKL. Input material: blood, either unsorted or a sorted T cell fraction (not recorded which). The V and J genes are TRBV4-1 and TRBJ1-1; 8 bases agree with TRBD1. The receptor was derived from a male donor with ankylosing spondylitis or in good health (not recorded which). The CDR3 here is CASSRAGTGNTEAFF. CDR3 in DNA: TGCGCCAGCAGCCGAGCCGGGACAGGGAACACTGAAGCTTTCTTT.